The 14 T cell receptor beta chains given below trace back to one sample, sequenced in a study of cytomegalovirus exposure and HLA in healthy donors. The PCR used 60 Vbeta and 13 Jbeta primers. The protocol was immunoSEQ multiplex PCR, while the TCRdb copy is restricted to in-frame clones and leaves out a portion. The sample records a few hundred thousand clones, almost 85% being singletons. The sequenced sample was PBMCs. The receptors come from a woman aged 40 to 50 in good health and CMV-seropositive.

The chain employs TRBV28 and TRBJ1-2; a weak D match, TRBD1 (5 bases). The CDR3 extends over 14 amino acids. Germline V gene data show CDR1 as MDHEN and CDR2 as SYDVKM. Trimming removed 6 bases from V and 5 bases from J, with 16 bases in between. In DNA form, the CDR3 reads TGTGCCAGCAGCCATCCCGACAGAGTATATGGCTACACCTTC. Its protein product is CASSHPDRVYGYTF.

The V call is TRBV7-2, the J call TRBJ2-7; 12 bases map to TRBD2. The CDR3 runs 15 residues. The germline gives CDR1 SGHTA, CDR2 FQGNSA. The junction had 5 bases not matched to a gene; V was cut back by 1 base and J by 7 bases. The CDR3 bases are TGTGCCAGCAGCTTAGGACTAGCGGGAGTGTCTGAGCAGTACTTC. Residues: CASSLGLAGVSEQYF.

This chain links TRBV19 with TRBJ2-4; the match to TRBD1 covers 8 bases. CDR1 is LNHDA and CDR2 is SQIVND in the germline V gene (reference sequence). The CDR3 contains 15 residues. V lost 5 bases to trimming and J lost 6 bases; unmatched junction nucleotides: 9. CDR3 sequence (DNA): TGTGCCAGTAGTGCCGCAGGGGGCGCGGGAAACATTCAGTACTTC. Translated, it gives CASSAAGGAGNIQYF.

J is TRBJ2-5 and V is TRBV19; no clear D gene. The CDR3 sequence is 13 residues long. CDR1 is LNHDA and CDR2 is SQIVND in the germline V gene (reference sequence). V lost 5 bases to trimming and J lost 5 bases, with 12 bases between them. CDR3 coding DNA: TGTGCCAGTAGTTGGTCGGTCTGGGAGACCCAGTACTTC. Protein sequence: CASSWSVWETQYF.

The J gene is TRBJ1-4, the V gene TRBV7-2; D unclear. V was trimmed by 5 bases and J by 11 bases, leaving 15 bases between them. The germline V gene encodes CDR1 SGHTA and CDR2 FQGNSA. There are 13 residues in the CDR3. CDR3 bases: TGTGCCAGCAGCCCGAAGGCGGACTCCAAACTGTTTTTT. Translated, it gives CASSPKADSKLFF.

This clone appeared a few times. The chain recombines TRBV30 with TRBJ1-1; no firm D call. The germline V gene encodes CDR1 GTSNPN and CDR2 SVGIG (reference sequence). This CDR3 contains 13 residues. V gave up 5 bases and J gave up 4 bases, with 14 bases separating them. CDR3 sequence (DNA): TGTGCCTGGTCTTGGGCGGGGAGCACTGAAGCTTTCTTT. Translating gives CAWSWAGSTEAFF.

V usage is TRBV28 and J usage is TRBJ1-5; TRBD1 matches at 7 bases. The junction had 6 bases not matched to a gene; V was cut back by 6 bases and J by 1 base. The CDR3 has 15 residues. CDR1 and CDR2 (germline): MDHEN, SYDVKM. CDR3 sequence (DNA): TGTGCCAGCAGCCCCGGGACAGCGAGCAATCAGCCCCAGCATTTT. Its translation: CASSPGTASNQPQHF. The entire variable domain, with the rest obtained from reference TRBV28 and TRBJ1-5, is as follows: DVKVTQSSRYLVKRTGEKVFLECVQDMDHENMFWYRQDPGLGLRLIYFSYDVKMKEKGDIPEGYSVSREKKERFSLILESASTNQTSMYLCASSPGTASNQPQHFGDGTRLSIL.

The chain uses TRBV27 and TRBJ2-1, with D possibly matching TRBD2 (6 bases). Germline CDR1 and CDR2: MNHEY and SMNVEV (reference sequence). The CDR3 runs to 14 residues. V lost 4 bases and J 8 bases, leaving 15 bases between the germline ends. The CDR3 reads CASSWTTSLHEQFF. The CDR3 DNA sequence: TGTGCCAGCAGTTGGACTACTAGCCTCCATGAGCAGTTCTTC.

V is TRBV7-2 and J is TRBJ1-4; the match to TRBD1 covers 7 bases. After removal of 6 bases from V and 4 bases from J, the junction contained 8 bases not matched to a gene. Germline-derived CDR1 and CDR2 are SGHTA and FQGNSA. The CDR3 contains 15 residues. The CDR3 DNA reads as TGTGCCAGCAGACGGGACAGCAGGGGTAATGAAAAACTGTTTTTT. The encoded protein is CASRRDSRGNEKLFF.

The chain uses TRBV9 and TRBJ1-2; D perhaps matches TRBD1 (5 bases). Trimming removed 4 bases at V and 5 bases at J, with 15 bases between. CDR3 size: 14 residues. CDR1 SGDLS and CDR2 YYNGEE come from the germline V gene. As DNA, the CDR3 is TGTGCCAGCAGCCCCACGGGGACTATATATGGCTACACCTTC. Protein product: CASSPTGTIYGYTF.

Of note for this clone: This CDR3 is also generated by other DNA sequences in the sample. V gene TRBV5-1 combines with J gene TRBJ1-1, with 8 bases that match TRBD1. Trimming took 4 bases from V and 1 from J; bases not matched to a gene: 3. This CDR3 region has 14 residues. Per the germline V gene, CDR1 is SGHRS and CDR2 is YFSETQ. The CDR3 protein is CASSPGQANTEAFF. CDR3 sequence (DNA): TGCGCCAGCAGCCCGGGACAGGCGAACACTGAAGCTTTCTTT. Filled out from reference TRBV5-1 and TRBJ1-1, the complete variable domain reads KAGVTQTPRYLIKTRGQQVTLSCSPISGHRSVSWYQQTPGQGLQFLFEYFSETQRNKGNFPGRFSGRQFSNSRSEMNVSTLELGDSALYLCASSPGQANTEAFFGQGTRLTVV.

This clone has a handful of counts. In nucleotides, the CDR3 is TGTGCCAGCAGTACGACAGGGGCCTATAGCAATCAGCCCCAGCATTTT. Protein product: CASSTTGAYSNQPQHF. This sequence joins TRBV27 and TRBJ1-5; TRBD1 matches at 8 bases. CDR1 is MNHEY, CDR2 SMNVEV, per germline (reference sequence). The J segment lost 0 bases and the V segment lost 5 bases, leaving 6 bases of the junction unmatched. The CDR3 covers 16 residues.

This chain links TRBV28 with TRBJ2-7; 7 bases align to TRBD2. CDR1 and CDR2 from the germline V gene are MDHEN and SYDVKM. The V segment lost 1 base and the J segment 1 base; nucleotides outside the gene matches: 4. This CDR3 has 15 amino acids. The DNA of the CDR3 is TGTGCCAGCAGTTTATATCCTAGCGGATCCTACGAGCAGTACTTC. Amino acids: CASSLYPSGSYEQYF.

A single count supports this clone. The CDR3 sequence: CASSRAAGSEAFF. In DNA form, the CDR3 reads TGTGCCAGCAGCCGGGCCGCGGGGTCTGAAGCTTTCTTT. V usage is TRBV7-6 and J usage is TRBJ1-1, with D hard to call. Germline CDR1 SGHVS, CDR2 FNYEAQ. The germline V and J ends were trimmed by 5 bases and 6 bases, with 13 bases remaining between them. This CDR3 is 13 amino acids long. Full variable domain (missing parts from reference TRBV7-6 and TRBJ1-1): GAGVSQSPRYKVTKRGQDVALRCDPISGHVSLYWYRQALGQGPEFLTYFNYEAQQDKSGLPNDRFSAERPEGSISTLTIQRTEQRDSAMYRCASSRAAGSEAFFGQGTRLTVV.